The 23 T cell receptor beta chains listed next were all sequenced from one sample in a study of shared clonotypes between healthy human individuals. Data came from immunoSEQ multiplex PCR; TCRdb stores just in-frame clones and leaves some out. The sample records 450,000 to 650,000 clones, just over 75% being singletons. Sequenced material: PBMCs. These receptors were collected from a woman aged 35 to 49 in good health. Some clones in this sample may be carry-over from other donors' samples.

The CDR3 loop reads CASSTGLAGGRETQYF. CDR3 coding DNA: TGTGCCAGTAGTACGGGACTAGCGGGGGGGAGAGAGACCCAGTACTTC. The chain combines TRBV19 with TRBJ2-5; 16 bases are shared with TRBD2. J lost 4 bases, V lost 4 bases, and 3 bases had no gene match. Germline V gene data show CDR1 as LNHDA and CDR2 as SQIVND (reference sequence). The CDR3 runs 16 residues.

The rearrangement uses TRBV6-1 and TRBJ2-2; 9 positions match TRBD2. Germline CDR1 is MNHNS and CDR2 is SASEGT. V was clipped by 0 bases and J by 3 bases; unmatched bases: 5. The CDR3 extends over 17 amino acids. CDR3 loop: CASSEALLAGYTGELFF. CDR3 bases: TGTGCCAGCAGTGAAGCGCTCCTAGCGGGATACACCGGGGAGCTGTTTTTT.

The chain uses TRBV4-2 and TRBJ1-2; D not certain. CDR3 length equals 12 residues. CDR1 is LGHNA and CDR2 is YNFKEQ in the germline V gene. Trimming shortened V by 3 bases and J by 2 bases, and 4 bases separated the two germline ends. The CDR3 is CASSQGNYGYTF. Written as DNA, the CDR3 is TGTGCCAGCAGCCAGGGAAACTATGGCTACACCTTC.

The CDR3 protein is CASSVTGGLTNEQFF. The CDR3 DNA sequence: TGTGCCAGCAGTGTAACGGGAGGGCTAACTAATGAGCAGTTCTTC. The chain links TRBV2 to TRBJ2-1; 8 bases map to TRBD2. There are 15 residues in the CDR3. V lost 4 bases, J lost 7 bases, and 9 bases stayed unmatched. The germline V gene has CDR1 SNHLY and CDR2 FYNNEI. Supplemented by reference TRBV2 and TRBJ2-1, the full variable domain reads EPEVTQTPSHQVTQMGQEVILRCVPISNHLYFYWYRQILGQKVEFLVSFYNNEISEKSEIFDDQFSVERPDGSNFTLKIRSTKLEDSAMYFCASSVTGGLTNEQFFGPGTRLTVL.

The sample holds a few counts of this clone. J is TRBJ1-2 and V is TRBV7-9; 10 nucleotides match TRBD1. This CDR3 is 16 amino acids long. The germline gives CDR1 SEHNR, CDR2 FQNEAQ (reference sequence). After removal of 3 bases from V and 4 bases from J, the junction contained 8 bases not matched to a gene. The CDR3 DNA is TGTGCCAGCAGCTTCTCCGGGACAGGGGTGGGCTATGGCTACACCTTC. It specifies CASSFSGTGVGYGYTF.

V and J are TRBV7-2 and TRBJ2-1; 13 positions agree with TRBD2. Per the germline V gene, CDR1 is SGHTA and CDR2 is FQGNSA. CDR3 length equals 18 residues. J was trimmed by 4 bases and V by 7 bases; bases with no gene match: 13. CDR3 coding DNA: TGTGCCAGCAACGAACCGGGACTAGCGGGATGGGGGTACAATGAGCAGTTCTTC. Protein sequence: CASNEPGLAGWGYNEQFF.

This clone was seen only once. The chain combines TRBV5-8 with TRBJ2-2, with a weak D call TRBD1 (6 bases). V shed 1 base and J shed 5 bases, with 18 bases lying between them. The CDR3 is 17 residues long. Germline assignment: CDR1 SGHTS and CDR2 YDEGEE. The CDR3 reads CASSLWWAGDMTGELFF. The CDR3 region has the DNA TGTGCCAGCAGCTTGTGGTGGGCAGGGGATATGACCGGGGAGCTGTTTTTT.

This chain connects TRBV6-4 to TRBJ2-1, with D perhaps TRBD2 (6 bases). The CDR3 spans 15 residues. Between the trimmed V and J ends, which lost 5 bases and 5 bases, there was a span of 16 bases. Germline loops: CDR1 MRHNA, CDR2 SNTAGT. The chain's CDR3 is CASSPAAGKNNEQFF. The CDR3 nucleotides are TGTGCCAGCAGTCCCGCAGCGGGCAAAAACAATGAGCAGTTCTTC.

CDR3 sequence reads: CASSQEGAGSYNSPLHF. The CDR3 nucleotides are TGCGCCAGCAGCCAAGAGGGGGCCGGAAGCTATAATTCACCCCTCCACTTT. The genes are TRBV4-1 and TRBJ1-6; D possibly corresponds to TRBD1 (6 bases). The length of the CDR3 is 17 residues. V was shortened by 0 bases and J by 3 bases, with 12 bases between the two germline ends. The germline gives CDR1 MGHRA, CDR2 YSYEKL.

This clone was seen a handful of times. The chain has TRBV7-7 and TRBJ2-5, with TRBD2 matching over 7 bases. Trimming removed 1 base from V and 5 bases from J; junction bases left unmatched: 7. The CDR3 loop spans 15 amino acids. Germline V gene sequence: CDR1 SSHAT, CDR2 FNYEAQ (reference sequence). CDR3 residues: CASSLGAAGRETQYF. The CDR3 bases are TGTGCCAGCAGCTTAGGAGCAGCGGGACGTGAGACCCAGTACTTC.

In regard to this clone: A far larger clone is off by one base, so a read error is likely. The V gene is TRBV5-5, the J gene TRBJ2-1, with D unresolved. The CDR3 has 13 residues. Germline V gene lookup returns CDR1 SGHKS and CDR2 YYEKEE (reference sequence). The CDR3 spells CASSPPVEDEQLF. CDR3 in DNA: TGTGCCAGCAGTCCGCCAGTAGAGGATGAGCAGCTCTTC.

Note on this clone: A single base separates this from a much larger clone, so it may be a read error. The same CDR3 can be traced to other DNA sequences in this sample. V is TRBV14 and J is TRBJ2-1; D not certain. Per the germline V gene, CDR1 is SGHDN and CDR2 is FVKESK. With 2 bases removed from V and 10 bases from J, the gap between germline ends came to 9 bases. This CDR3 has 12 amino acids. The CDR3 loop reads CASSQLVNEQFF. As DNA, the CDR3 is TGTGCCAGCAGCCAATTAGTAAACGAGCAGTTCTTC. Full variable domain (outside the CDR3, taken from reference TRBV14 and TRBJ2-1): EAGVTQFPSHSVIEKGQTVTLRCDPISGHDNLYWYRRVMGKEIKFLLHFVKESKQDESGMPNNRFLAERTGGTYSTLKVQPAELEDSGVYFCASSQLVNEQFFGPGTRLTVL.

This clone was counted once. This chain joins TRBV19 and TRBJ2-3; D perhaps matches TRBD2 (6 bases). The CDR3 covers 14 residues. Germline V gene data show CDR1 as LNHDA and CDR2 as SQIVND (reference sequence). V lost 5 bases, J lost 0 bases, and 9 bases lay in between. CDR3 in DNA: TGTGCCAGTAGTTCTAGCGTTAGCACAGATACGCAGTATTTT. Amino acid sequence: CASSSSVSTDTQYF. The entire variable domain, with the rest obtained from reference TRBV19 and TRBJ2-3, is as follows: DGGITQSPKYLFRKEGQNVTLSCEQNLNHDAMYWYRQDPGQGLRLIYYSQIVNDFQKGDIAEGYSVSREKKESFPLTVTSAQKNPTAFYLCASSSSVSTDTQYFGPGTRLTVL.

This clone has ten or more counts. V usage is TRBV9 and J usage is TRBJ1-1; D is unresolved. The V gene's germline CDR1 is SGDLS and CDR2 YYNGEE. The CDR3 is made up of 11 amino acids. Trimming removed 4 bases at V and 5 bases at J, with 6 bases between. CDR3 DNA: TGTGCCAGCAGCCCTCAAACTGAAGCTTTCTTT. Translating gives CASSPQTEAFF.

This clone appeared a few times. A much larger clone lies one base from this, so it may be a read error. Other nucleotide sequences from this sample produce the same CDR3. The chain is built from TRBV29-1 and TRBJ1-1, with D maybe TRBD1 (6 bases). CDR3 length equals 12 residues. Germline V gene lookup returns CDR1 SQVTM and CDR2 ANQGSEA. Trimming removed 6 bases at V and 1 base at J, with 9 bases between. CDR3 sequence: CSVGGRNTEAFF. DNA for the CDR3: TGCAGCGTGGGGGGCCGGAACACTGAAGCTTTCTTT.

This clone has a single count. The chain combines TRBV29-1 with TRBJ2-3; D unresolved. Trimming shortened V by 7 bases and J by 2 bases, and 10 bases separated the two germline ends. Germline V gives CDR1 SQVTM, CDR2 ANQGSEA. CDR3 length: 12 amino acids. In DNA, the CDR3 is TGCAGCGCCCTGCAGAACACAGATACGCAGTATTTT. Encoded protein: CSALQNTDTQYF.

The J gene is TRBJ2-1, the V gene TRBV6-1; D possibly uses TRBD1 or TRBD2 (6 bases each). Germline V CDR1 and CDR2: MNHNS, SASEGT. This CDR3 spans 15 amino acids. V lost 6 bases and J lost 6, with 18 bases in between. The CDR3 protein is CASRGLGGLGNEQFF. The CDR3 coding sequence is TGTGCCAGCAGGGGGCTTGGGGGGCTAGGCAATGAGCAGTTCTTC.

CDR3 protein: CAISERRDSTYEQYF. CDR3 nucleotides: TGTGCCATCAGTGAGCGGCGGGACAGCACCTACGAGCAGTACTTC. This chain links TRBV10-3 with TRBJ2-7; possible D gene TRBD1, 7 bases. Germline V CDR1 and CDR2: ENHRY, SYGVKD. With 2 bases removed from V and 2 bases from J, the gap between germline ends came to 13 bases. The CDR3 loop spans 15 amino acids.

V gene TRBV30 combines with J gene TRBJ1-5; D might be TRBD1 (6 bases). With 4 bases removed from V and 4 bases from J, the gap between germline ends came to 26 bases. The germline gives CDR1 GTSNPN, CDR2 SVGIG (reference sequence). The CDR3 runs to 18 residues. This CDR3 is CAWTRSNSGTKPNQPQHF. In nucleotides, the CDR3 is TGTGCCTGGACGCGATCAAATTCCGGGACAAAGCCAAATCAGCCCCAGCATTTT.

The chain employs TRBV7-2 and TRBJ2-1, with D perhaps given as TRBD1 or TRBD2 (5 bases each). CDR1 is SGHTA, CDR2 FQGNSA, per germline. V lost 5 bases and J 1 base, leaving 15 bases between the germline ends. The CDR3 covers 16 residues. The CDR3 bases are TGTGCCAGCAGCACCCACGGGACGGTGTCCTACAATGAGCAGTTCTTC. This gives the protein CASSTHGTVSYNEQFF.

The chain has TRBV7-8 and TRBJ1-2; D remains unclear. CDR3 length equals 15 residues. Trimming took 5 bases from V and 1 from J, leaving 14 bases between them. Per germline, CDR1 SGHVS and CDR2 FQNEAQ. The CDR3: CASSPGGFLNYGYTF. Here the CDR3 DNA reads TGTGCCAGCAGCCCTGGCGGGTTCCTTAACTATGGCTACACCTTC.

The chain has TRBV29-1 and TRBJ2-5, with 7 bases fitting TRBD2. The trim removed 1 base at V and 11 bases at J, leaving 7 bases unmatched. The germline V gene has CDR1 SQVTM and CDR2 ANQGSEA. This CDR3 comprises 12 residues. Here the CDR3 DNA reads TGCAGCGTTGAAGTTGGGGCGGGGGAGCAGTACTTC. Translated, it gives CSVEVGAGEQYF. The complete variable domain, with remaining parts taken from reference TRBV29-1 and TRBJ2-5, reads SAVISQKPSRDICQRGTSLTIQCQVDSQVTMMFWYRQQPGQSLTLIATANQGSEATYESGFVIDKFPISRPNLTFSTLTVSNMSPEDSSIYLCSVEVGAGEQYFGPGTRLLVL.

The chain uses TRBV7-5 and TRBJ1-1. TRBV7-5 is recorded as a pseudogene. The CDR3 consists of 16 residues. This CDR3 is CARRRQSGTPPRGAFF. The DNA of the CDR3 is TGTGCCAGAAGGCGACAATCCGGGACTCCACCTCGGGGAGCTTTCTTT.